This TCR beta chain stems from a study of CD8 T cells in ankylosing spondylitis. Details on this clonotype: What it binds is unknown.

Study-wide results and limits: Some motif variants had been reported before (in reactive arthritis synovial fluid and blood). Matched ankylosing spondylitis synovial fluid reportedly showed significant enrichment of disease-linked clones. In peripheral blood, disease-linked CD8+ clones occurred at relatively low frequencies. Among TCR beta sequences, a motif of eight highly homologous variants appeared characteristic of ankylosing spondylitis blood.

TCR beta libraries were made by quantitative 5'-RACE with molecular barcodes. In TCRdb, the 5' RACE reads were re-called with MiXCR into one record per CDR3 protein. The table has some 800,000 distinct CDR3 sequences, approximately 12% seen once; the top ten hold approximately 0.51%. The CDR3 is made up of 14 amino acids. From germline, CDR1 is DFQATT and CDR2 SNEGSKA (reference sequence). The V gene lost 2 bases and the J gene lost 5 bases, with 13 bases spanning the gap. The sample taken for sequencing was blood, either unsorted or a sorted T cell fraction (not recorded which). The rearrangement joins TRBV20-1 to TRBJ2-1; unclear D gene. The receptor's source is a male donor with ankylosing spondylitis. CDR3 in amino acids: CSARSVTADNEQFF. DNA of the CDR3: TGCAGTGCTAGAAGCGTCACAGCAGACAATGAGCAGTTCTTC.